What follows are 30 T cell receptor beta chains derived from one specimen sequenced in a study of T cells after yellow fever vaccination. TCRdb called the 5' RACE reads again in MiXCR, with one record for every CDR3 protein. The sample lists about 340,000 distinct CDR3 sequences; approximately 12% were seen once. The specimen was CD4+ T cells sorted from PBMCs, collected 15 days after the yellow fever booster vaccination. Receptor source: a young man who received the YFV17D yellow fever vaccine.

At least ten counts were recorded for this clonotype. CDR3 amino acids: CAWSTGGSRELFF. The CDR3 region has the DNA TGTGCCTGGAGCACAGGGGGCTCGAGGGAGCTGTTTTTT. The chain employs TRBV30 and TRBJ2-2, with TRBD1 matching over 9 bases. V lost 3 bases to trimming and J lost 9 bases; unmatched junction nucleotides: 5. Germline V CDR1 and CDR2: GTSNPN, SVGIG (reference sequence). The CDR3 totals 13 residues.

This clonotype occurred a few times. This chain links TRBV6-2 or TRBV6-3 with TRBJ2-5, with D possibly matching TRBD2 (5 bases). The CDR3 covers 15 residues. V lost 7 bases to trimming and J lost 3 bases, with 18 bases between them. Germline CDR1 and CDR2: MNHEY and SVGEGT. CDR3 nucleotide sequence: TGTGCCAGCACCCACTGGACTTCCCGAGAAGAGACCCAGTACTTC. The encoded protein is CASTHWTSREETQYF.

This clonotype turned up a few times. The V gene is TRBV6-5, the J gene TRBJ2-7; 8 nucleotides align to TRBD1. The germline gives CDR1 MNHEY, CDR2 SVGAGI. Losses at the gene ends were 1 base for V and 3 bases for J; bases not matched to a gene: 8. The CDR3 is made up of 16 amino acids. Written as DNA, the CDR3 is TGTGCCAGCAGTTACTTGTCGCAGGGGGCACACTACGAGCAGTACTTC. This translates into CASSYLSQGAHYEQYF.

The table lists this clonotype with many counts. The chain links TRBV12-3 or TRBV12-4 to TRBJ2-3; D uncertain. Trimming stripped 2 bases from V and 6 bases from J, with 6 bases between. The CDR3 runs to 12 residues. CDR3 nucleotides: TGTGCCAGCAGTTTAAGTTGGGATACGCAGTATTTT. It translates to CASSLSWDTQYF.

This chain uses TRBV2 with TRBJ2-7, with TRBD2 identical over 8 bases. V trimming: 7 bases; J trimming: 6 bases; junction bases outside the gene matches: 8. Germline CDR1 is SNHLY and CDR2 is FYNNEI. The CDR3 runs 13 residues. The CDR3 DNA is TGTGCCAGCACGACTAGCGAAGTTGGCGAGCAGTACTTC. Its translation is CASTTSEVGEQYF.

The chain is built from TRBV5-1 and TRBJ1-1; no clear D. This CDR3 comprises 8 residues. V was cut by 9 bases and J by 6 bases, with 3 bases left in between. Germline loops: CDR1 SGHRS, CDR2 YFSETQ. This CDR3 reads CANSEAFF. CDR3 coding DNA: TGCGCCAATTCTGAAGCTTTCTTT.

The chain links TRBV7-8 to TRBJ2-3, with 13 bases fitting TRBD2. CDR3 length equals 16 residues. With V trimmed by 5 bases and J by 4 bases, 6 bases remained unmatched. Germline CDR1 SGHVS, CDR2 FQNEAQ. The CDR3 DNA sequence: TGTGCCAGCAGCCCCGGGACTAGCGGGATCCCAGATACGCAGTATTTT. Protein: CASSPGTSGIPDTQYF.

The chain links TRBV7-2 to TRBJ2-3; 9 nucleotides agree with TRBD2. Germline CDR1 is SGHTA and CDR2 is FQGNSA. Trimming cost V 5 bases and J 1 base; bases outside gene matches: 4. The CDR3 runs 15 residues. CDR3 sequence reads: CASSARTSGTDTQYF. In DNA form, the CDR3 reads TGTGCCAGCAGCGCCCGGACTAGCGGCACAGATACGCAGTATTTT.

This rearrangement joins TRBV20-1 to TRBJ2-7; D is undetermined. V was clipped by 2 bases and J by 0 bases, with 14 bases between them. CDR3 length equals 15 residues. The germline gives CDR1 DFQATT, CDR2 SNEGSKA (reference sequence). For the CDR3, the DNA is TGCAGTGCTAGATCGACCCGACTGAGCTCCTACGAGCAGTACGTC. Translating gives CSARSTRLSSYEQYV.

This clonotype was seen a handful of times. V and J are TRBV3-1 and TRBJ2-5; 9 bases align to TRBD1. The CDR3 sequence is 13 residues long. V lost 6 bases, J lost 5 bases, and 4 bases stayed unmatched. Looked up from germline, CDR1 is LGHDT and CDR2 is YNNKEL (reference sequence). Here the CDR3 DNA reads TGTGCCAGCAGGGGGACAGGGAGTGAGACCCAGTACTTC. It specifies CASRGTGSETQYF.

This chain links TRBV5-1 with TRBJ2-5; D remains ambiguous. Trimming shortened V by 0 bases and J by 5 bases, and 11 bases separated the two germline ends. The germline V gene has CDR1 SGHRS and CDR2 YFSETQ. The CDR3 is made up of 14 amino acids. CDR3 in DNA: TGCGCCAGCAGCTTGGATCAAGGGCGGGAGACCCAGTACTTC. Translation: CASSLDQGRETQYF. Full variable domain (missing parts from reference TRBV5-1 and TRBJ2-5): KAGVTQTPRYLIKTRGQQVTLSCSPISGHRSVSWYQQTPGQGLQFLFEYFSETQRNKGNFPGRFSGRQFSNSRSEMNVSTLELGDSALYLCASSLDQGRETQYFGPGTRLLVL.

The V call is TRBV3-1, the J call TRBJ1-2; 8 nucleotides align to TRBD1. Looked up from germline, CDR1 is LGHDT and CDR2 is YNNKEL (reference sequence). The CDR3 contains 14 residues. V lost 1 base to trimming and J lost 6 bases; unmatched junction nucleotides: 4. This CDR3 is CASSQVDRGNGYTF. DNA for the CDR3: TGTGCCAGCAGCCAAGTTGACAGGGGTAATGGCTACACCTTC. The variable domain in full, with the rest retrieved from reference TRBV3-1 and TRBJ1-2, is DTAVSQTPKYLVTQMGNDKSIKCEQNLGHDTMYWYKQDSKKFLKIMFSYNNKELIINETVPNRFSPKSPDKAHLNLHINSLELGDSAVYFCASSQVDRGNGYTFGSGTRLTVV.

This clonotype has just a few counts. The rearrangement links TRBV9 to TRBJ2-5; a weak D match, TRBD2 (5 bases). The CDR3 spans 13 residues. In germline, CDR1 is SGDLS, CDR2 YYNGEE. Trimming pared 0 bases from V and 5 bases from J, leaving 8 bases between. CDR3 residues: CASSVGGIETQYF. The CDR3 bases are TGTGCCAGCAGCGTAGGAGGGATTGAGACCCAGTACTTC.

CDR3 DNA: TGCGCCAGCAGCCTCGATTACGGGAACCCCCCCTCCGGGGAGCTGTTTTTT. It specifies CASSLDYGNPPSGELFF. The genes are TRBV4-1 and TRBJ2-2; tentatively, D is TRBD2 (5 bases). V shed 4 bases and J shed 6 bases, with 21 bases lying between them. Germline V gene data show CDR1 as MGHRA and CDR2 as YSYEKL. CDR3 length equals 17 residues.

This clonotype showed up many times. This chain connects TRBV7-7 to TRBJ1-1; 9 nucleotides line up with TRBD1. The CDR3 is 13 residues long. J gave up 4 bases and V 5 bases, and 2 bases lay outside the gene matches. Germline CDR1 and CDR2: SSHAT and FNYEAQ (reference sequence). The CDR3 reads CASSVDRGTEAFF. CDR3 coding DNA: TGTGCCAGCAGCGTGGACAGGGGCACTGAAGCTTTCTTT.

This clonotype appeared a few times. The chain uses TRBV6-1 and TRBJ2-1; D might be TRBD1 or TRBD2, each matching 5 bases. CDR3 length: 14 residues. V lost 6 bases and J 5 bases, leaving 14 bases between the germline ends. The V gene's germline CDR1 is MNHNS and CDR2 SASEGT. CDR3 nucleotides: TGTGCCAGCAGCCCCCGAGGGGTTGACAATGAGCAGTTCTTC. Protein sequence: CASSPRGVDNEQFF.

This clonotype has just a few counts. The rearrangement uses TRBV18 and TRBJ1-6; no definite D call. CDR1 and CDR2 (germline): KGHSH, LQKENI. Trimming removed 0 bases at V and 4 bases at J, with 10 bases between. The CDR3 covers 16 residues. CDR3 sequence reads: CASSPPGQAYNSPLHF. The DNA of the CDR3 is TGTGCCAGCTCACCACCGGGCCAGGCGTATAATTCACCCCTCCACTTT.

This clonotype was observed a few times. The J gene is TRBJ1-1, the V gene TRBV6-6, with 8 bases fitting TRBD1. The CDR3 spans 15 residues. Per the germline V gene, CDR1 is MNHNY and CDR2 is SVGAGI (reference sequence). V was pared by 2 bases and J by 4 bases, with 6 bases of the junction left unmatched. The CDR3 DNA is TGTGCCAGCAGTTACCCACAGGGGGTGGTCACTGAAGCTTTCTTT. Protein: CASSYPQGVVTEAFF.

V usage is TRBV20-1 and J usage is TRBJ1-5, with D unresolved. V dropped 3 bases and J dropped 7 bases, with 13 bases sitting between them. The V gene's germline CDR1 is DFQATT and CDR2 SNEGSKA (reference sequence). This CDR3 spans 13 amino acids. CDR3 amino acids: CSASPSPRQPQHF. The DNA of the CDR3 is TGCAGTGCTAGCCCCTCCCCTCGGCAGCCCCAGCATTTT.

The gene calls are TRBV24-1 and TRBJ2-2; possibly TRBD1 for D (5 bases). V shed 5 bases and J shed 2 bases, with 14 bases lying between them. Germline CDR1 KGHDR, CDR2 SFDVKD. The CDR3 sequence is 16 residues long. CDR3 protein: CATSGGVTANTGELFF. For the CDR3, the DNA is TGTGCCACCAGTGGTGGTGTGACAGCCAACACCGGGGAGCTGTTTTTT.

The sample holds a few counts of this clonotype. The V call is TRBV6-6, the J call TRBJ1-1; TRBD1 might be the D (5 bases). V lost 2 bases and J 10 bases, leaving 11 bases between the germline ends. The germline V gene encodes CDR1 MNHNY and CDR2 SVGAGI (reference sequence). The CDR3 has 12 residues. CDR3 protein: CASSYPGGSAFF. Written as DNA, the CDR3 is TGTGCCAGCAGTTACCCCGGGGGTTCAGCTTTCTTT.

This clonotype was observed a few times. The rearrangement joins TRBV5-1 to TRBJ2-3; 9 bases are a match to TRBD1. J lost 5 bases, V lost 4 bases, and 11 bases had no gene match. Germline lookup yields CDR1 SGHRS and CDR2 YFSETQ. The CDR3 loop spans 16 amino acids. In DNA, the CDR3 is TGCGCCAGCAGCCCGGACAGGGGAACGGTCGGAGATACGCAGTATTTT. Translation gives CASSPDRGTVGDTQYF.

This clonotype was seen a handful of times. V is TRBV9 and J is TRBJ2-3; the D is unclear. There are 14 residues in the CDR3. Germline V gene data show CDR1 as SGDLS and CDR2 as YYNGEE. The ends were cut back, 0 bases at V and 2 bases at J, with 7 bases in the middle. CDR3 loop: CASSVDTYTDTQYF. In DNA form, the CDR3 reads TGTGCCAGCAGCGTAGACACCTACACAGATACGCAGTATTTT. Full variable domain (outside the CDR3, taken from reference TRBV9 and TRBJ2-3): DSGVTQTPKHLITATGQRVTLRCSPRSGDLSVYWYQQSLDQGLQFLIQYYNGEERAKGNILERFSAQQFPDLHSELNLSSLELGDSALYFCASSVDTYTDTQYFGPGTRLTVL.

This clonotype was counted at least ten times. This chain uses TRBV5-1 with TRBJ1-4, with 7 bases lining up with TRBD1. This CDR3 region has 16 residues. CDR1 and CDR2 from the germline V gene are SGHRS and YFSETQ. J was trimmed by 4 bases and V by 1 base; bases with no gene match: 7. The CDR3: CASSLPGTAFNEKLFF. The CDR3 DNA reads TGCGCCAGCAGCTTGCCGGGGACAGCGTTTAATGAAAAACTGTTTTTT.

This chain connects TRBV5-8 to TRBJ1-5; tentative D call: TRBD1 (5 bases). The V end lost 2 bases, the J end lost 8 bases, and 11 bases lay between the germline ends. Germline lookup yields CDR1 SGHTS and CDR2 YDEGEE. The CDR3 consists of 13 residues. This CDR3 reads CASSLWLGEPQHF. For the CDR3, the DNA is TGTGCCAGCAGCTTATGGTTAGGGGAGCCCCAGCATTTT.

This clonotype was picked up a small number of times. This chain joins TRBV18 and TRBJ2-2, with unresolved D. This CDR3 has 13 amino acids. Germline-derived CDR1 and CDR2 are KGHSH and LQKENI. V gave up 6 bases and J gave up 6 bases, with 11 bases separating them. For the CDR3, the DNA is TGTGCCAGCTCCCGTATGGAGTCCGGGGAGCTGTTTTTT. It codes for CASSRMESGELFF.

The chain couples TRBV6-1 to TRBJ2-7; TRBD2 is a possible D gene (6 bases). CDR1 and CDR2 (germline): MNHNS, SASEGT. The CDR3 loop spans 14 amino acids. Trimming removed 6 bases at V and 1 base at J, with 13 bases between. In nucleotides, the CDR3 is TGTGCCAGCAGGGGGACTCTTTTATCCTACGAGCAGTACTTC. Residues: CASRGTLLSYEQYF.

The chain recombines TRBV9 with TRBJ2-3; no firm D call. Germline CDR1 and CDR2: SGDLS and YYNGEE. Trimming cost V 4 bases and J 7 bases, with 7 bases left between them. This CDR3 is built from 11 residues. This chain's CDR3 is CASSPGHTQYF. CDR3 DNA: TGTGCCAGCAGCCCCGGGCATACGCAGTATTTT.

The chain uses TRBV2 and TRBJ2-7; TRBD1 matches 8 bases. Unmatched junction bases numbered 10, after V lost 3 bases and J lost 6 bases. The germline V gene has CDR1 SNHLY and CDR2 FYNNEI. This CDR3 has 15 amino acids. The CDR3 sequence: CASSEVGQGAGEQYF. CDR3 coding DNA: TGTGCCAGCAGTGAGGTGGGTCAGGGGGCTGGCGAGCAGTACTTC.

The chain uses TRBV5-1 and TRBJ2-1; tentatively, D is TRBD1 or TRBD2 (5 bases each). Germline assignment: CDR1 SGHRS and CDR2 YFSETQ. Trimming removed 0 bases from V and 7 bases from J, with 17 bases in between. CDR3 length: 16 amino acids. As DNA, the CDR3 is TGCGCCAGCAGCTTGGCCGGGGCAGTCGGTCAGAATGAGCAGTTCTTC. Amino acids: CASSLAGAVGQNEQFF. Filled out from reference TRBV5-1 and TRBJ2-1, the complete variable domain reads KAGVTQTPRYLIKTRGQQVTLSCSPISGHRSVSWYQQTPGQGLQFLFEYFSETQRNKGNFPGRFSGRQFSNSRSEMNVSTLELGDSALYLCASSLAGAVGQNEQFFGPGTRLTVL.